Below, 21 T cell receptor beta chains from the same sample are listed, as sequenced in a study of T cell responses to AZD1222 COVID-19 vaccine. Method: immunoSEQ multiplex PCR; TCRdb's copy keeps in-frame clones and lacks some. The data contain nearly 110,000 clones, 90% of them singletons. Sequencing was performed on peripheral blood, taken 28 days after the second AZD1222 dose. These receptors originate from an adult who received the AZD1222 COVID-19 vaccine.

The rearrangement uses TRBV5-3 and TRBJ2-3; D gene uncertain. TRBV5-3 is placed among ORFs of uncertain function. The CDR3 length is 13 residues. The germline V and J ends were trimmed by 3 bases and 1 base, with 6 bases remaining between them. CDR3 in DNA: TGTGCCAGAAGCTGCTGTGGCACAGATACGCAGTATTTT. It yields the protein CARSCCGTDTQYF.

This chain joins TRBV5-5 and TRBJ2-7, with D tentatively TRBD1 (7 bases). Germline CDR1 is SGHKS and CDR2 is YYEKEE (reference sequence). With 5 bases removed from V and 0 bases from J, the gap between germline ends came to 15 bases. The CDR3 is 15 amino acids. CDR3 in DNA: TGTGCCAGCAGGGAGGGACAGTTTAGCTCCTACGAGCAGTACTTC. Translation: CASREGQFSSYEQYF.

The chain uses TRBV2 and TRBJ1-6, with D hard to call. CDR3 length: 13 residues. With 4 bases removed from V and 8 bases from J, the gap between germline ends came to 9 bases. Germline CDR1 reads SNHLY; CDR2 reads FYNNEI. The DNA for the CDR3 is TGTGCCAGCAGTGTTCTCGCCGATTCACCCCTCCACTTT. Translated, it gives CASSVLADSPLHF.

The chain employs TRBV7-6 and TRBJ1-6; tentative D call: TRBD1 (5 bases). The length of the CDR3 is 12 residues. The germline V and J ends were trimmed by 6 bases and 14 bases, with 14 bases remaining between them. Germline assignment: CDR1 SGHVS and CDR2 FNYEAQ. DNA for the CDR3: TGTGCCAGCAGTCCCCCAGAGGGGTCCCTCCACTTT. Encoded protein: CASSPPEGSLHF.

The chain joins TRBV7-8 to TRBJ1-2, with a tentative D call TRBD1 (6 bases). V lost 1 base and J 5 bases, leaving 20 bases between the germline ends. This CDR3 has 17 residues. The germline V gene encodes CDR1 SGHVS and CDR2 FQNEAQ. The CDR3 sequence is CASSLVVQTGIPYGYTF. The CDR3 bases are TGTGCCAGCAGCTTAGTAGTTCAAACAGGGATCCCTTATGGCTACACCTTC.

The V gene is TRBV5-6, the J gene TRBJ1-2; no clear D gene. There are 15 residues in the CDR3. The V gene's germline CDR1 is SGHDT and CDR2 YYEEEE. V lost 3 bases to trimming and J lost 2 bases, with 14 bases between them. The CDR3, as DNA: TGTGCCAGCAGCTCTACTCTCTCTTTAAACTATGGCTACACCTTC. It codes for CASSSTLSLNYGYTF.

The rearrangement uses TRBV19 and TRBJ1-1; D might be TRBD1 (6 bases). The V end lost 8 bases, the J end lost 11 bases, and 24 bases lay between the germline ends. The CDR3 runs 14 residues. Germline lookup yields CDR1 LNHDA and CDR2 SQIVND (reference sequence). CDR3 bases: TGTGCCAGTCGGCCCACGGCGGGGGCGCGGGGGGCTTTCTTT. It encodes CASRPTAGARGAFF.

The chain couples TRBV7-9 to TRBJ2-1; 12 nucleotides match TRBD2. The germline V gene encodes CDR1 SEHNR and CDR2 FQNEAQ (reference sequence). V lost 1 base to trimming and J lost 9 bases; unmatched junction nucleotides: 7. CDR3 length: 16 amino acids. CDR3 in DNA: TGTGCCAGCAGCTTAGGTGGGACTAGCGGGCTCTCTGAGCAGTTCTTC. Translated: CASSLGGTSGLSEQFF.

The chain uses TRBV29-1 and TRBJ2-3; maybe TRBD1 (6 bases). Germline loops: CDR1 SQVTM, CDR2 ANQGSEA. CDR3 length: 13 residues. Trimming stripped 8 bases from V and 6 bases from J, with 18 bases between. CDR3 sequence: CSIRERGTDTQYF. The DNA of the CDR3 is TGCAGCATCCGGGAAAGGGGGACCGATACGCAGTATTTT.

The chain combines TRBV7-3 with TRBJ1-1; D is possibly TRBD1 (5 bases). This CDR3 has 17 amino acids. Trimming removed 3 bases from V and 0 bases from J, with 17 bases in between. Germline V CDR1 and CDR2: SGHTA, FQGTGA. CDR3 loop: CASSFSGHQFMNTEAFF. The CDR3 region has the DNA TGTGCCAGCAGCTTTAGTGGACATCAGTTCATGAACACTGAAGCTTTCTTT.

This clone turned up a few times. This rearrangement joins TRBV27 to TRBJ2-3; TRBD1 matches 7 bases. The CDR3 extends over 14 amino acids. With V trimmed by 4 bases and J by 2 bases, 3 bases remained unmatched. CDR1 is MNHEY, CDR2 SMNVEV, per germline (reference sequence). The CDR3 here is CASSWTGLTDTQYF. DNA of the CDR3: TGTGCCAGCAGTTGGACAGGCCTCACAGATACGCAGTATTTT.

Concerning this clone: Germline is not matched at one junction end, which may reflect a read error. CDR3 in amino acids: CASSLDPGTGVTGANVLTF. CDR3 bases: TGTGCTAGCAGCTTAGACCCCGGGACAGGGGTAACCGGGGCCAACGTCCTGACTTTC. The V gene is TRBV7-7, the J gene TRBJ2-6; TRBD1 matches at 10 bases. The CDR3 is made up of 19 amino acids. Germline V gene lookup returns CDR1 SSHAT and CDR2 FNYEAQ (reference sequence).

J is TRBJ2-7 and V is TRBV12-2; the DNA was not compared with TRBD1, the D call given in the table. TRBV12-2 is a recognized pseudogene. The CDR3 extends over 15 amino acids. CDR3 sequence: CASRNGQAEAYEQYF. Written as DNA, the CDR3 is TGTGCAAGTCGCAATGGACAGGCTGAAGCCTACGAGCAGTACTTC.

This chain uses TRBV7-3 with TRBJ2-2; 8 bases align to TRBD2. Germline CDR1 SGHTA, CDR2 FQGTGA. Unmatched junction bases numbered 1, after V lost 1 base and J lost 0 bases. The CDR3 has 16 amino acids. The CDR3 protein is CASSLNSGANTGELFF. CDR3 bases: TGTGCCAGCAGCTTAAATAGCGGGGCGAACACCGGGGAGCTGTTTTTT.

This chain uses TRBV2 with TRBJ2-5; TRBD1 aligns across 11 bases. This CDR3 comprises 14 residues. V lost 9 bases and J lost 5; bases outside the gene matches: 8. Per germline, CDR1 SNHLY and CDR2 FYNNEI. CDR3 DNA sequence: TGTGCCAGTGGAGGACAGGGGGCGTCGGAGACCCAGTACTTC. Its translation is CASGGQGASETQYF.

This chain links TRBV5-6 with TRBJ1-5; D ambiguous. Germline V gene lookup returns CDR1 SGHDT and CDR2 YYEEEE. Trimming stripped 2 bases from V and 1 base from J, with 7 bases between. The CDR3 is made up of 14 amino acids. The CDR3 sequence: CASSLRRSNQPQHF. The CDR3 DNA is TGTGCCAGCAGCTTAAGGCGAAGCAATCAGCCCCAGCATTTT. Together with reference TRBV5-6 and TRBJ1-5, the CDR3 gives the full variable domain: DAGVTQSPTHLIKTRGQQVTLRCSPKSGHDTVSWYQQALGQGPQFIFQYYEEEERQRGNFPDRFSGHQFPNYSSELNVNALLLGDSALYLCASSLRRSNQPQHFGDGTRLSIL.

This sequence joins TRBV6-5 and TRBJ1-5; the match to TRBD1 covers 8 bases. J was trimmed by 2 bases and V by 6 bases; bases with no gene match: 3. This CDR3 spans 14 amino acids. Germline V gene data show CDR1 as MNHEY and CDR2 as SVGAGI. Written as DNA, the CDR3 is TGTGCCAGCAGGTCAGGGGGCGGCAATCAGCCCCAGCATTTT. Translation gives CASRSGGGNQPQHF.

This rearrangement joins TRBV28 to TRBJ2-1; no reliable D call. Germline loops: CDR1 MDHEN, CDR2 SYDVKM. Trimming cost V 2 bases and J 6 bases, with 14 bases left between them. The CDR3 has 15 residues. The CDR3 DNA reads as TGTGCCAGCAGTTTAGACCCGATCGGGTCCAATGAGCAGTTCTTC. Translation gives CASSLDPIGSNEQFF.

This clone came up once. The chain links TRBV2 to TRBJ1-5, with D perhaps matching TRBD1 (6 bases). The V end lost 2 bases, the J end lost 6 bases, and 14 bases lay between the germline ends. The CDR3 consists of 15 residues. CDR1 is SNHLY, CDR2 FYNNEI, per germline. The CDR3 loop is CASSEYGGQGQPQHF. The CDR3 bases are TGTGCCAGCAGTGAATACGGGGGGCAAGGTCAGCCCCAGCATTTT.

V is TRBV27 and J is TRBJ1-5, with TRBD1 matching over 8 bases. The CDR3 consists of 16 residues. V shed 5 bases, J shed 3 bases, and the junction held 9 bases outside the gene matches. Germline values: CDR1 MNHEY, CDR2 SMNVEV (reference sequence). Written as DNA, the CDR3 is TGTGCCAGCAGTCCTCACTGGACAGGGACCAATCAGCCCCAGCATTTT. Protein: CASSPHWTGTNQPQHF.

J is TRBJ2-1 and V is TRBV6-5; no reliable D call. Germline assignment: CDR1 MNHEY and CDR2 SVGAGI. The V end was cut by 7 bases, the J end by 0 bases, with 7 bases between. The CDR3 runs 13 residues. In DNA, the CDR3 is TGTGCCAGCAAGGGTCTCTCCTACAATGAGCAGTTCTTC. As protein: CASKGLSYNEQFF.